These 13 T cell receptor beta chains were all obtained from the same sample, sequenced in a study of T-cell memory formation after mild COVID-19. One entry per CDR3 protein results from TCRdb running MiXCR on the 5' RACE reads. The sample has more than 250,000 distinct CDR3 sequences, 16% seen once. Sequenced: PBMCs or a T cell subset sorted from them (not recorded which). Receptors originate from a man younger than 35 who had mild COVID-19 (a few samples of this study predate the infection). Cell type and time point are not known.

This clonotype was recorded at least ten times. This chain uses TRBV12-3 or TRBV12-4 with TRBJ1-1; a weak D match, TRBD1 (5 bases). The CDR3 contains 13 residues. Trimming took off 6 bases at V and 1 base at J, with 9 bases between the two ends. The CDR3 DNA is TGTGCCAGCAGCCGCACAGGGAACACTGAAGCTTTCTTT. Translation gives CASSRTGNTEAFF.

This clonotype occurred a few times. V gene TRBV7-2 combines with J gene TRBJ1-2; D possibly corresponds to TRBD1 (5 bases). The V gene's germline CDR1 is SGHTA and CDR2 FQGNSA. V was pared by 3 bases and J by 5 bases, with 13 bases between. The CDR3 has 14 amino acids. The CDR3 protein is CASSFRGRQYGYTF. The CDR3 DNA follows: TGTGCCAGCAGCTTTCGGGGACGCCAATATGGCTACACCTTC.

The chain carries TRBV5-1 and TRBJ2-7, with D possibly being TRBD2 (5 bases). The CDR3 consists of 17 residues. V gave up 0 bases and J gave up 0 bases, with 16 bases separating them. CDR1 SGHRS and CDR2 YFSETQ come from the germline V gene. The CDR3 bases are TGCGCCAGCAGCTTGGGCTCCACTAGAACTGCCTCCTACGAGCAGTACTTC. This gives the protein CASSLGSTRTASYEQYF.

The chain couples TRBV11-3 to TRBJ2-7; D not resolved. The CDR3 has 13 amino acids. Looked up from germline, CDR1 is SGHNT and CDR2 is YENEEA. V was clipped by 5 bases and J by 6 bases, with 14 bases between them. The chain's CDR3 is CASSPEVGGEQYF. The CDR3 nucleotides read TGTGCCAGCAGCCCCGAGGTGGGTGGCGAGCAGTACTTC. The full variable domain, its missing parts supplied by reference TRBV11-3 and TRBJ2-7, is EAGVVQSPRYKIIEKKQPVAFWCNPISGHNTLYWYLQNLGQGPELLIRYENEEAVDDSQLPKDRFSAERLKGVDSTLKIQPAELGDSAVYLCASSPEVGGEQYFGPGTRLTVT.

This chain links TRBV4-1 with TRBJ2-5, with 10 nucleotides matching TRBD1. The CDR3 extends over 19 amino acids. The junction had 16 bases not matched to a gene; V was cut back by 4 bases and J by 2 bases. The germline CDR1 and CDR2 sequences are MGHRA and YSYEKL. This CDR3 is CASSLPGQGPRDRQETQYF. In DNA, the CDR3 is TGCGCCAGCAGCCTGCCGGGACAGGGGCCGAGGGATCGGCAAGAGACCCAGTACTTC.

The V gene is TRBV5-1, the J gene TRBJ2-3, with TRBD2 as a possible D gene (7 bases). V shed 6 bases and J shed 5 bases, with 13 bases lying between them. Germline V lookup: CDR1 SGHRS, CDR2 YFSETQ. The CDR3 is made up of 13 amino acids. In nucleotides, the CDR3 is TGCGCCAGCAACGTGGGGGGGCAAGATACGCAGTATTTT. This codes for CASNVGGQDTQYF.

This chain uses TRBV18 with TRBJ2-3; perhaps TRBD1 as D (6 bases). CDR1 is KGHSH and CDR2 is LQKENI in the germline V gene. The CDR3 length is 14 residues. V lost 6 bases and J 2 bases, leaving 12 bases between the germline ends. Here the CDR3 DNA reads TGTGCCAGCTCGCAACCGGGACACACAGATACGCAGTATTTT. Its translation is CASSQPGHTDTQYF. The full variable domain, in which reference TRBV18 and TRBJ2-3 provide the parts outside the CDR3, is NAGVMQNPRHLVRRRGQEARLRCSPMKGHSHVYWYRQLPEEGLKFMVYLQKENIIDESGMPKERFSAEFPKEGPSILRIQQVVRGDSAAYFCASSQPGHTDTQYFGPGTRLTVL.

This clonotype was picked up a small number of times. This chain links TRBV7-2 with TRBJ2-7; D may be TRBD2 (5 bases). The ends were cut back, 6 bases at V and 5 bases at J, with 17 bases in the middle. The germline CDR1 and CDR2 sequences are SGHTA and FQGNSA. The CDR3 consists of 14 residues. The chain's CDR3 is CASSLGGGYDEQYF. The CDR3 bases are TGTGCCAGCAGTTTGGGCGGAGGCTATGACGAGCAGTACTTC.

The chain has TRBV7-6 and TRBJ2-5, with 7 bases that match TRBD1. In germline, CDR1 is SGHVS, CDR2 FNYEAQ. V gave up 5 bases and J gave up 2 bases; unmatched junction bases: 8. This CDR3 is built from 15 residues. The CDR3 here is CASSLRQGFQETQYF. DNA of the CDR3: TGTGCCAGCAGCCTACGACAGGGATTTCAAGAGACCCAGTACTTC.

The CDR3 here is CASSFDRAPGFYGYTF. CDR3 sequence (DNA): TGTGCCAGCAGTTTCGACAGGGCCCCAGGATTCTATGGCTACACCTTC. The chain recombines TRBV27 with TRBJ1-2, with 7 bases aligning to TRBD1. The CDR3 loop spans 16 amino acids. Germline V gives CDR1 MNHEY, CDR2 SMNVEV (reference sequence). V gave up 3 bases and J gave up 4 bases; unmatched junction bases: 11.

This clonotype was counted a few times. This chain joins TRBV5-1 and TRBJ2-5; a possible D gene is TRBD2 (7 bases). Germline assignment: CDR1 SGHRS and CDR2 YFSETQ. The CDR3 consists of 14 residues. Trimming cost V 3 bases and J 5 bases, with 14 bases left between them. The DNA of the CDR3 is TGCGCCAGCAGCTCCGGGGGGCCGGGGGAGACCCAGTACTTC. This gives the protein CASSSGGPGETQYF.

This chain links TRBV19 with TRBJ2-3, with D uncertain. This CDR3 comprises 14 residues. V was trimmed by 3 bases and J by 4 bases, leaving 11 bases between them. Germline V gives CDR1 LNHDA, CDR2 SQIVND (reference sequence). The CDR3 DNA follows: TGTGCCAGTAGTATGGTGGCTTCGGCAGATACGCAGTATTTT. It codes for CASSMVASADTQYF.

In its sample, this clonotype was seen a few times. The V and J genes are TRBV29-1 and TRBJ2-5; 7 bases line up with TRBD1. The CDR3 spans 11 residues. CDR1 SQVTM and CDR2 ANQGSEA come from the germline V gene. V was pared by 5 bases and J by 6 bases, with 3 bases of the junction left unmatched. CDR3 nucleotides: TGCAGCGTTCCGAGGGGGCAGACCCAGTACTTC. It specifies CSVPRGQTQYF.